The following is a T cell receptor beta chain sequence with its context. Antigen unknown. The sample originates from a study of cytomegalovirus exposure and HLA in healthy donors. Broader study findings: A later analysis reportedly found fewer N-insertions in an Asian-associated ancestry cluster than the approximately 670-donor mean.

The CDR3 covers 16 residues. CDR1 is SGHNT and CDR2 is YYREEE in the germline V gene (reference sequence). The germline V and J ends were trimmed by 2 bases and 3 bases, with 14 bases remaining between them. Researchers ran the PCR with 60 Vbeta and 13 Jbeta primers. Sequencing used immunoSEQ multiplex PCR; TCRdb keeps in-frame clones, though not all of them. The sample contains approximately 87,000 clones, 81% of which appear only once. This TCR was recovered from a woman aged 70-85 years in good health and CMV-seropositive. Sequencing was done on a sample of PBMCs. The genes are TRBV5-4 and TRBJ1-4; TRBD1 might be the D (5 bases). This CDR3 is CASSFGNPRANEKLFF. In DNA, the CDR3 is TGTGCCAGCAGCTTCGGAAATCCCAGGGCTAATGAAAAACTGTTTTTT.